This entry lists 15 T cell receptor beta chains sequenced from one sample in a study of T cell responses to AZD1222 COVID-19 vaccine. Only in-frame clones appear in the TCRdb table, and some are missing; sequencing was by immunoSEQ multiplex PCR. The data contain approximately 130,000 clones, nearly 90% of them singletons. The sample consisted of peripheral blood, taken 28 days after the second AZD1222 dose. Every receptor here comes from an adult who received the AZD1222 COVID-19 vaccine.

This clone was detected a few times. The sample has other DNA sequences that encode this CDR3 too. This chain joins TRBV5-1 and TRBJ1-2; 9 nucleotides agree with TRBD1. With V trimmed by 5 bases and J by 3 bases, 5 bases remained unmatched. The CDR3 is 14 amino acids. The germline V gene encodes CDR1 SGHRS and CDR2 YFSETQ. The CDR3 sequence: CASSSGQGDYGYTF. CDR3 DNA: TGCGCCAGCAGTTCGGGACAGGGTGACTATGGCTACACCTTC.

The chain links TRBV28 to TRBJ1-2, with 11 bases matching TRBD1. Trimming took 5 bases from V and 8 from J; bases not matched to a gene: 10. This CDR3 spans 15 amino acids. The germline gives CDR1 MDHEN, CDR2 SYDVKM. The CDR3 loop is CASSIRGQGVRGYTF. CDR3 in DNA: TGTGCCAGCAGTATCCGGGGACAGGGGGTTCGAGGCTACACCTTC.

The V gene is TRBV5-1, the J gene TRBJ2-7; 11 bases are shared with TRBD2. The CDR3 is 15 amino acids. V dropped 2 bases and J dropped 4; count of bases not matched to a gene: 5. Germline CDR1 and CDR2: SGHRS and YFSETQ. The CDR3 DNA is TGCGCCAGCAGCTTACTAGCGGGAGTTGAGTACGAGCAGTACTTC. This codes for CASSLLAGVEYEQYF.

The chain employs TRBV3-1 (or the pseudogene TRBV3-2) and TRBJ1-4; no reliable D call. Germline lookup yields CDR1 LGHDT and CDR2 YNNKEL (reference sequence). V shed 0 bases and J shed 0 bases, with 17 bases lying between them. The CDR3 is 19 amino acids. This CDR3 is CASSQELMELGATNEKLFF. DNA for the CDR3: TGTGCCAGCAGCCAAGAACTAATGGAGCTCGGAGCAACTAATGAAAAACTGTTTTTT.

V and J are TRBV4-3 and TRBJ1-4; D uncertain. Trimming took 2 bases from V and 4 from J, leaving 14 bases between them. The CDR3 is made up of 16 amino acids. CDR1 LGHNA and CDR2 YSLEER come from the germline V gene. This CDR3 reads CASSQPGAGYNEKLFF. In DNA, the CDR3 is TGCGCCAGCAGCCAACCCGGAGCGGGGTATAATGAAAAACTGTTTTTT.

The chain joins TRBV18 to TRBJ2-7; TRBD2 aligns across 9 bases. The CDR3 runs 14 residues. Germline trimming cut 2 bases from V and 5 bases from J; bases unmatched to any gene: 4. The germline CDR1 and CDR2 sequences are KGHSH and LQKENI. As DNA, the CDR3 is TGTGCCAGCTCACCAGGCGCTAGCGGGGACGAGCAGTACTTC. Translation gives CASSPGASGDEQYF.

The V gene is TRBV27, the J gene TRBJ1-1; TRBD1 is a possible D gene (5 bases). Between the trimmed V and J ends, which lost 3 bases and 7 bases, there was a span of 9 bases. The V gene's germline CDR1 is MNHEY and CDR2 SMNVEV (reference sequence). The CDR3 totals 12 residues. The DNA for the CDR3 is TGTGCCAGCAGTTTTGGGGGAGGTGAAGCTTTCTTT. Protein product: CASSFGGGEAFF.

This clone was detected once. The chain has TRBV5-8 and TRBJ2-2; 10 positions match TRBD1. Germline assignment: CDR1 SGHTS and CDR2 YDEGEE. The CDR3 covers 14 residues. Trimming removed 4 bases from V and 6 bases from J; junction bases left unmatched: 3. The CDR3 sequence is CASSLDRGAGELFF. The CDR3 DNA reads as TGTGCCAGCAGCCTGGACAGGGGGGCCGGGGAGCTGTTTTTT.

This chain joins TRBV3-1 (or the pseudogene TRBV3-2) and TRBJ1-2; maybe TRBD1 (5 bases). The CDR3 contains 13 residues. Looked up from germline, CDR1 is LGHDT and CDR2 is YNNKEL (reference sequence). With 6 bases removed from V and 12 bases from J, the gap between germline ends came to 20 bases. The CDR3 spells CASSPGRPSSHTF. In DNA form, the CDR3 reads TGTGCCAGCAGTCCGGGACGTCCATCCAGTCACACCTTC.

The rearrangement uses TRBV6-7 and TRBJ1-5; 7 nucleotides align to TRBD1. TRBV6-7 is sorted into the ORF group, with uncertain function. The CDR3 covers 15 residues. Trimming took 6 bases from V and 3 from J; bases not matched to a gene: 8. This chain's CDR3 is CASRRTGLFNQPQHF. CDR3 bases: TGTGCCAGCAGGAGGACAGGTCTTTTCAATCAGCCCCAGCATTTT.

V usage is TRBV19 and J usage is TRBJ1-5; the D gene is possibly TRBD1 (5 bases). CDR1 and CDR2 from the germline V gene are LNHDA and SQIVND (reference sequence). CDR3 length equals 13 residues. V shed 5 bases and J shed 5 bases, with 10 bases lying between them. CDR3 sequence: CASSPQADQPQHF. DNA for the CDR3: TGTGCCAGTAGTCCACAGGCAGATCAGCCCCAGCATTTT.

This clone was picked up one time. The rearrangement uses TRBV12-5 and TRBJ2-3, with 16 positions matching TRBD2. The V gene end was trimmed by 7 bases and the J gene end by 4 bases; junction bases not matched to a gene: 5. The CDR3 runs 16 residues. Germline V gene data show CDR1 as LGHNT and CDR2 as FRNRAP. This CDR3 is CASAPGLAGGADTQYF. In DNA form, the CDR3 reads TGTGCTAGTGCCCCGGGACTAGCGGGGGGGGCAGATACGCAGTATTTT.

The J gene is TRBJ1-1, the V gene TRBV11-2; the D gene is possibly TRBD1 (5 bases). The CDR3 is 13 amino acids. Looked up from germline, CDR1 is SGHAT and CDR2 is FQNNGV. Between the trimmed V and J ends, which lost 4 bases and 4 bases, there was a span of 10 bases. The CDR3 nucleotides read TGTGCCAGCAGCTATACAGGAGGCACTGAAGCTTTCTTT. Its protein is CASSYTGGTEAFF.

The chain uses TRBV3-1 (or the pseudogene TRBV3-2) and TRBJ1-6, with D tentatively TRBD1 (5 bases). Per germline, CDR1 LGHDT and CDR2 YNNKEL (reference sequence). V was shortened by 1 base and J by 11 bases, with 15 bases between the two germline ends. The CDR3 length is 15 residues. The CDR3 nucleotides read TGTGCCAGCAGCCAAGGGGACCTTCAAAAAACACCCCTCCACTTT. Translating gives CASSQGDLQKTPLHF.

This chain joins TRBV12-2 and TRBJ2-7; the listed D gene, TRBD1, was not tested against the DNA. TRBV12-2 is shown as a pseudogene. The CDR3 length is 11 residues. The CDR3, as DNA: TGTGCAAGTCGCCCGTTGAACAGAAAATACTTC. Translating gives CASRPLNRKYF.